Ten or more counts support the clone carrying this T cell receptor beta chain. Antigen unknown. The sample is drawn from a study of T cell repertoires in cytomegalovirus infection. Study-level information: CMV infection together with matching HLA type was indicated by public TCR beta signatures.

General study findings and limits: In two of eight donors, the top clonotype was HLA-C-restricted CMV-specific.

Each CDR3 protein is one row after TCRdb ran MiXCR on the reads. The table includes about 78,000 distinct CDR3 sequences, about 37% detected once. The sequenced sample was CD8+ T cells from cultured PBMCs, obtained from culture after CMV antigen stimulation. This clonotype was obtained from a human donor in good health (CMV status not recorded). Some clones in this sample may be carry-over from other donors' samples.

The chain's CDR3 is CASSLEFGGVDEQFF. Here the CDR3 DNA reads TGTGCCAGCAGCTTAGAATTTGGGGGTGTCGATGAGCAGTTCTTC. The rearrangement links TRBV7-2 to TRBJ2-1; perhaps D is TRBD1 or TRBD2 (5 bases each). The V end was cut by 1 base, the J end by 8 bases, with 15 bases between. This CDR3 has 15 amino acids. Germline assignment: CDR1 SGHTA and CDR2 FQGNSA.